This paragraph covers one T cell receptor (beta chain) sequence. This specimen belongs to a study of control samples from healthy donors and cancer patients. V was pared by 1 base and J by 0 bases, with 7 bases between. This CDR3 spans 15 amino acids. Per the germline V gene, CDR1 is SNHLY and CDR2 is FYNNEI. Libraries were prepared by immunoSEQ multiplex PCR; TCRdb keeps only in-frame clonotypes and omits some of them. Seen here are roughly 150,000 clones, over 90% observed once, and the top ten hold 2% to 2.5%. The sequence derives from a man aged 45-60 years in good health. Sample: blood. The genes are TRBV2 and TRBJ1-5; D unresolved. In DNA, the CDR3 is TGTGCCAGCAGTGAAGGCCCATTTAGCAATCAGCCCCAGCATTTT. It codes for CASSEGPFSNQPQHF.